This TCR beta chain was observed in a study of regulatory T cells in long-lasting Graves disease. Findings and limits, study-wide: Thyroid tissue was not sampled; only peripheral blood was. Persistent disease showed a preference for TRBV28, TRBJ1-2 and TRBJ2-5. Clonotypes that were public and shared totalled a few thousand in persistent patients versus around 1,000 in new patients.

Assembly of TCR beta libraries relied on iRepertoire HTBI primers together with Arm-PCR of CDR3 regions. TCRdb reanalysed the multiplex PCR reads using MiXCR and keeps one entry per CDR3 protein. The sample records 600,000 to 850,000 distinct CDR3 sequences, about 32% being singletons. V lost 3 bases, J lost 2 bases, and 16 bases lay in between. Germline loops: CDR1 MDHEN, CDR2 SYDVKM. CDR3 length: 16 residues. The table lists this clonotype with many counts. Its cognate antigen is unknown. As to time point: persistent/refractory GD, antithyroid drugs over 5 years with positive TRAb. The TCR library used RNA extracted from PBMCs.

Sequencing was performed on peripheral blood mononuclear cells (PBMCs), taken when the disease was refractory, from a patient treated with antithyroid drugs. The clonotype was recovered from a female donor with Graves disease. The chain uses TRBV28 and TRBJ1-1; no reliable D call. Here the CDR3 reads CASSFVPTQSNTEAFF. The CDR3 DNA sequence: TGTGCCAGCAGTTTTGTGCCGACGCAAAGTAACACTGAAGCTTTCTTT.